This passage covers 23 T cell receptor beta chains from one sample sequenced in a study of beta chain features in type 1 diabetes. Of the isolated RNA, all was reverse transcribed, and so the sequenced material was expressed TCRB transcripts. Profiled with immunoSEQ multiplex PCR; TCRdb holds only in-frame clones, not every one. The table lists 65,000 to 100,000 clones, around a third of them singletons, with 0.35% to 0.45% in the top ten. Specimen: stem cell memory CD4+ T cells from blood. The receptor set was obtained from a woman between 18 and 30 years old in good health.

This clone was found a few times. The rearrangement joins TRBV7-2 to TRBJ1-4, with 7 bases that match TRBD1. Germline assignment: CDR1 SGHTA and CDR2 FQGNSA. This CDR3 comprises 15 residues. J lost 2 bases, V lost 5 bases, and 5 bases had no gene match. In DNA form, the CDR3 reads TGTGCCAGCAGCGGCCGCAGGGGGACTAATGAAAAACTGTTTTTT. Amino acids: CASSGRRGTNEKLFF.

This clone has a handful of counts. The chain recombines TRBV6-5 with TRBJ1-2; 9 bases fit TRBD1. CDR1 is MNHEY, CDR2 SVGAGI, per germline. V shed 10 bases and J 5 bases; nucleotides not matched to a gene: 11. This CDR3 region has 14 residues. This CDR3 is CATWGTGSLYGYTF. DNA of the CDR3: TGTGCCACCTGGGGGACAGGGTCACTATATGGCTACACCTTC.

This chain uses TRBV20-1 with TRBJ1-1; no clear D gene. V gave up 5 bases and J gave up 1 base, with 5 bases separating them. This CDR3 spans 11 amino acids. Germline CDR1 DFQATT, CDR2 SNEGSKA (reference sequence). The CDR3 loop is CSADKNTEAFF. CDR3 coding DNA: TGCAGTGCTGACAAGAACACTGAAGCTTTCTTT.

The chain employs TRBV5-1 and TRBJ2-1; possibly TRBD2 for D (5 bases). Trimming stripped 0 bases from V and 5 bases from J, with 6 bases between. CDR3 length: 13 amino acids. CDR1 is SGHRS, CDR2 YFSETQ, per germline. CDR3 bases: TGCGCCAGCAGCTTGGTGGAGGACAATGAGCAGTTCTTC. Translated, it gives CASSLVEDNEQFF.

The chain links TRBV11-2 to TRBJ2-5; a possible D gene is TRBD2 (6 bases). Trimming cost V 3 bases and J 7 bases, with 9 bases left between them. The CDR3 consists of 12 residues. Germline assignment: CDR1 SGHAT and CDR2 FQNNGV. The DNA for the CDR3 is TGTGCCAGCAGCTTGCGGGGACTGACCCAGTACTTC. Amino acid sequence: CASSLRGLTQYF.

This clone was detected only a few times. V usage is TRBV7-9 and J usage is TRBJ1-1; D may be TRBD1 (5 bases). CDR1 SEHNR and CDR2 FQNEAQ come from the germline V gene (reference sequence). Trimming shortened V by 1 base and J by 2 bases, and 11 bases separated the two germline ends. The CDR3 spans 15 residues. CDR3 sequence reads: CASSLVAGRNTEAFF. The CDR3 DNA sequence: TGTGCCAGCAGCTTAGTGGCAGGGCGAAACACTGAAGCTTTCTTT. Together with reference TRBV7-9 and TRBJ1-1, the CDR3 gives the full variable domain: DTGVSQNPRHKITKRGQNVTFRCDPISEHNRLYWYRQTLGQGPEFLTYFQNEAQLEKSRLLSDRFSAERPKGSFSTLEIQRTEQGDSAMYLCASSLVAGRNTEAFFGQGTRLTVV.

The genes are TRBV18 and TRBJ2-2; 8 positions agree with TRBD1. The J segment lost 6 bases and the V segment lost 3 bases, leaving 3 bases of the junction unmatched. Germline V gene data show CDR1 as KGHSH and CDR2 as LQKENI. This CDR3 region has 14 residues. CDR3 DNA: TGTGCCAGCTCACCTCAGGGGGCGTCCGGGGAGCTGTTTTTT. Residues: CASSPQGASGELFF.

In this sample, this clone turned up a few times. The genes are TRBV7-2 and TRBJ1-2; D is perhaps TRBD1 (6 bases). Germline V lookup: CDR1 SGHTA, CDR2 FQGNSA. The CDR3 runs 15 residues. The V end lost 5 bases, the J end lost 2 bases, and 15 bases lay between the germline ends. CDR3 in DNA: TGTGCCAGCAGCGGAGGGGGGGTTAACAACTATGGCTACACCTTC. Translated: CASSGGGVNNYGYTF.

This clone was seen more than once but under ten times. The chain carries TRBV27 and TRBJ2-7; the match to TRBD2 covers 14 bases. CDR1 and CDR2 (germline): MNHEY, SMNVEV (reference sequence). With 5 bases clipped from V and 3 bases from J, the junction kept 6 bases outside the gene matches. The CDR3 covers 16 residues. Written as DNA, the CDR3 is TGTGCCAGCAGTATACTAGGGACTAGCGGGAGCTACGAGCAGTACTTC. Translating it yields CASSILGTSGSYEQYF.

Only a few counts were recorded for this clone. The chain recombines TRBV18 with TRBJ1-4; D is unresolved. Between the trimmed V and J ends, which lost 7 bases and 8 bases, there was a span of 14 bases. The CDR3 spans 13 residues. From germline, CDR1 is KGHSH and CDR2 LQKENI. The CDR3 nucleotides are TGTGCCAGCTTCCGCGGCCCTGGGGAAAAACTGTTTTTT. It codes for CASFRGPGEKLFF.

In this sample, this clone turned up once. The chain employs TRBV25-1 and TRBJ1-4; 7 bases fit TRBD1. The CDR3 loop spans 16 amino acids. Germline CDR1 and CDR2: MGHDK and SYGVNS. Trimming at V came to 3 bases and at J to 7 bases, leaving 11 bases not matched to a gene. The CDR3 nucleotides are TGTGCCAGCAGTGATCCTAACAGGGGAGGTTCTGAAAAACTGTTTTTT. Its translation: CASSDPNRGGSEKLFF.

The CDR3 loop is CASSYSGRYGEKLFF. CDR3 sequence (DNA): TGTGCCAGCAGTTACTCGGGCCGGTACGGTGAAAAACTGTTTTTT. The chain uses TRBV6-5 and TRBJ1-4; D remains unclear. The CDR3 runs 15 residues. V was clipped by 0 bases and J by 7 bases, with 12 bases between them. Germline CDR1 MNHEY, CDR2 SVGAGI.

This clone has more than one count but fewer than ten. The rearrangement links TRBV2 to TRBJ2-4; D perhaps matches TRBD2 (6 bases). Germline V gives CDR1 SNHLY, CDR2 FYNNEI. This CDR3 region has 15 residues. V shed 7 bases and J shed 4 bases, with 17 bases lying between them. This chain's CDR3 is CASMIRRGTKNIQYF. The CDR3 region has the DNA TGTGCCAGCATGATCCGGCGGGGCACTAAAAACATTCAGTACTTC.

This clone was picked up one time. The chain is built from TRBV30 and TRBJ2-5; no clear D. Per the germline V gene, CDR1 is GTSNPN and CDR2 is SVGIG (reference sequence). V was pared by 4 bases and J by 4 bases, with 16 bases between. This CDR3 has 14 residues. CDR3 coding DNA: TGTGCCTGGATCTCTGCACGTGGGCGAGAGACCCAGTACTTC. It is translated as CAWISARGRETQYF.

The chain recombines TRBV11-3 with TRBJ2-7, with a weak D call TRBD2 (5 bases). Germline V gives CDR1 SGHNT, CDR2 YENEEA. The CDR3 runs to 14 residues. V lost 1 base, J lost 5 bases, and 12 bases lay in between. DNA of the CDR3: TGTGCCAGCAGCTTAGGCCGGGGTAACAACGAGCAGTACTTC. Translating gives CASSLGRGNNEQYF.

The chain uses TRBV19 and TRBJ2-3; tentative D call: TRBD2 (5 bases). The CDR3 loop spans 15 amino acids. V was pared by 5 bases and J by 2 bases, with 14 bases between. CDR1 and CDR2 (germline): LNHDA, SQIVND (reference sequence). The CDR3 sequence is CASSLRKAVTDTQYF. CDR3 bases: TGTGCCAGTAGTCTCAGAAAAGCGGTCACAGATACGCAGTATTTT.

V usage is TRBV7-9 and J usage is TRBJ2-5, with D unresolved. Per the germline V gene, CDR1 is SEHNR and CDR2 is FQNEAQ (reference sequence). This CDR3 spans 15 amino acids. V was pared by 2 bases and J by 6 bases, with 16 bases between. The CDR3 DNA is TGTGCCAGCAGCTTATTTAGGCTAGAGGTCAAGACCCAGTACTTC. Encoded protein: CASSLFRLEVKTQYF.

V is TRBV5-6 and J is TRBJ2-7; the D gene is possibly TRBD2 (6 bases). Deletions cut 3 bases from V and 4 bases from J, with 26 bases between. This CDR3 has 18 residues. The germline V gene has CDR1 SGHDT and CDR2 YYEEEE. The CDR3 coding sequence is TGTGCCAGCAGCTCATCACCGGGCCAGGCCGCCGGAGGGTACGAGCAGTACTTC. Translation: CASSSSPGQAAGGYEQYF.

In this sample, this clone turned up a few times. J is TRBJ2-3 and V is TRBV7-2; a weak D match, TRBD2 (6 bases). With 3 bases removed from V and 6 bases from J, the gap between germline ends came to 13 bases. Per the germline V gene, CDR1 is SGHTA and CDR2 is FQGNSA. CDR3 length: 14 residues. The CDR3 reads CASSFGTEFDTQYF. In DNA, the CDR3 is TGTGCCAGCAGCTTCGGGACTGAGTTTGATACGCAGTATTTT. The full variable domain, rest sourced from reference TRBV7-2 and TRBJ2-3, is GAGVSQSPSNKVTEKGKDVELRCDPISGHTALYWYRQSLGQGLEFLIYFQGNSAPDKSGLPSDRFSAERTGGSVSTLTIQRTQQEDSAVYLCASSFGTEFDTQYFGPGTRLTVL.

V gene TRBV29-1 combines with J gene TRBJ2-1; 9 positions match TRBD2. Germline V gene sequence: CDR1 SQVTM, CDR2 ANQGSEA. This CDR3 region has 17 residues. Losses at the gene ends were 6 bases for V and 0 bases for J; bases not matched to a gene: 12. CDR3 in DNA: TGCAGCGTGGGGAAGACCGGACTAGCGAGCTCCTACAATGAGCAGTTCTTC. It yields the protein CSVGKTGLASSYNEQFF.

CDR3 protein: CAWSVEAQGDNEQYF. The CDR3 nucleotides are TGTGCCTGGAGTGTAGAGGCACAGGGGGATAACGAGCAGTACTTC. The J gene is TRBJ2-7, the V gene TRBV30, with 8 bases matching TRBD1. CDR1 is GTSNPN, CDR2 SVGIG, per germline (reference sequence). The CDR3 is 15 residues long. Trimming removed 0 bases from V and 5 bases from J; junction bases left unmatched: 9. The full variable domain, in which reference TRBV30 and TRBJ2-7 provide the parts outside the CDR3, is SQTIHQWPATLVQPVGSPLSLECTVEGTSNPNLYWYRQAAGRGLQLLFYSVGIGQISSEVPQNLSASRPQDRQFILSSKKLLLSDSGFYLCAWSVEAQGDNEQYFGPGTRLTVT.

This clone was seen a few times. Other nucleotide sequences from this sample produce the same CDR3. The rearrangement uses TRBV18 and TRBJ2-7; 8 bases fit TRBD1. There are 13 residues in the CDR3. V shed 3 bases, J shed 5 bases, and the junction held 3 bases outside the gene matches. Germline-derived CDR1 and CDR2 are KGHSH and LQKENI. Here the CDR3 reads CASSPGTGDEQYF. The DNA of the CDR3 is TGTGCCAGCTCACCCGGGACAGGCGACGAGCAGTACTTC. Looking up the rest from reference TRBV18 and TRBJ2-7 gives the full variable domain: NAGVMQNPRHLVRRRGQEARLRCSPMKGHSHVYWYRQLPEEGLKFMVYLQKENIIDESGMPKERFSAEFPKEGPSILRIQQVVRGDSAAYFCASSPGTGDEQYFGPGTRLTVT.

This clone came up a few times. CDR3 nucleotides: TGTGCCAGCGGTGAAGGGGGTAGCAATCAGCCCCAGCATTTT. Its protein product is CASGEGGSNQPQHF. The V and J genes are TRBV7-9 and TRBJ1-5; possibly TRBD1 for D (6 bases). Trimming cost V 8 bases and J 0 bases, with 11 bases left between them. This CDR3 has 14 amino acids. Germline CDR1 SEHNR, CDR2 FQNEAQ (reference sequence).